A single sample gave rise to the 22 T cell receptor beta chains below, sequenced in a study of cytomegalovirus exposure and HLA in healthy donors (dated by TCRdb to the late 2010s). Libraries were prepared through the immunoSEQ multiplex PCR assay. The multiplex PCR relied on a mix of 60 forward primers for TCR Vbeta segments and 13 reverse primers for TCR Jbeta segments. The source is immuneACCESS, and TCRdb retained only in-frame sequences with V and J called. Part of the clones is not carried over; for the studies checked, unresolved V genes explain less than half of this, and the remainder is unexplained. The sample table shows some 70,000 clones, and around 76% are seen once. Around 3.3% of the sample comes from the top ten. Sequencing used PBMCs. The receptors here all came from a man younger than 30 in good health and CMV-seronegative.

This clone was seen once. The chain links TRBV7-2 to TRBJ1-4; TRBD1 matches at 7 bases. CDR3 length equals 15 residues. The V gene end was trimmed by 4 bases and the J gene end by 5 bases; junction bases not matched to a gene: 7. Germline CDR1 SGHTA, CDR2 FQGNSA. In DNA, the CDR3 is TGTGCCAGCAGCTCGAAAGGGGGCGGGAATGAAAAACTGTTTTTT. Translated: CASSSKGGGNEKLFF.

The CDR3 here is CASRQRQGANQPQHF. As DNA, the CDR3 is TGTGCCAGCAGACAAAGACAGGGGGCTAATCAGCCCCAGCATTTT. The chain carries TRBV6-5 and TRBJ1-5, with 10 nucleotides matching TRBD1. Germline trimming cut 6 bases from V and 4 bases from J; bases unmatched to any gene: 6. The CDR3 is made up of 15 amino acids. Germline values: CDR1 MNHEY, CDR2 SVGAGI.

The V and J genes are TRBV19 and TRBJ2-1, with D maybe TRBD1 (6 bases). Trimming took off 5 bases at V and 3 bases at J, with 14 bases between the two ends. Per germline, CDR1 LNHDA and CDR2 SQIVND (reference sequence). This CDR3 is built from 15 residues. CDR3 sequence: CASSESQGFYNEQFF. Here the CDR3 DNA reads TGTGCCAGTAGTGAGTCGCAGGGGTTCTACAATGAGCAGTTCTTC.

The chain has TRBV14 and TRBJ1-4; the D gene is possibly TRBD1 (5 bases). Germline assignment: CDR1 SGHDN and CDR2 FVKESK. The CDR3 is made up of 16 amino acids. Trimming pared 0 bases from V and 5 bases from J, leaving 13 bases between. The CDR3 protein is CASSQDRGVRNEKLFF. The DNA of the CDR3 is TGTGCCAGCAGCCAAGATCGGGGGGTCCGAAATGAAAAACTGTTTTTT.

J is TRBJ1-3 and V is TRBV12-5; TRBD1 matches at 7 bases. The CDR3 runs 14 residues. Germline CDR1 and CDR2: LGHNT and FRNRAP. J was trimmed by 1 base and V by 7 bases; bases with no gene match: 4. The CDR3 protein is CASAQGGSGNTIYF. The CDR3 bases are TGTGCTAGTGCCCAGGGGGGTTCTGGAAACACCATATATTTT.

The rearrangement links TRBV7-2 to TRBJ1-1; 7 bases map to TRBD1. The ends lost 0 bases at V and 4 bases at J; junction bases unmatched: 5. The V gene's germline CDR1 is SGHTA and CDR2 FQGNSA. The CDR3 loop spans 15 amino acids. CDR3 sequence (DNA): TGTGCCAGCAGCTTAGCAGGGGGCATAAGCACTGAAGCTTTCTTT. Protein sequence: CASSLAGGISTEAFF.

The J gene is TRBJ1-1, the V gene TRBV7-9, with D unresolved. Looked up from germline, CDR1 is SEHNR and CDR2 is FQNEAQ (reference sequence). V shed 4 bases and J shed 5 bases, with 11 bases lying between them. The CDR3 is made up of 13 amino acids. This CDR3 is CASSYRPGTEAFF. The CDR3, as DNA: TGTGCCAGCAGCTATCGGCCGGGTACTGAAGCTTTCTTT.

This clone has a single count. The rearrangement uses TRBV7-3 and TRBJ1-2; 9 bases match TRBD1. With V trimmed by 4 bases and J by 2 bases, 2 bases remained unmatched. This CDR3 has 14 residues. In germline, CDR1 is SGHTA, CDR2 FQGTGA. CDR3 nucleotides: TGTGCCAGCAGCTCCGGACAGGGGAACTATGGCTACACCTTC. This translates into CASSSGQGNYGYTF.

This clone was recorded once. This chain uses TRBV7-3 with TRBJ2-1; tentative D call: TRBD2 (5 bases). Germline loops: CDR1 SGHTA, CDR2 FQGTGA. Trimming removed 4 bases from V and 4 bases from J, with 8 bases in between. The CDR3 has 13 amino acids. The CDR3 spells CASSSRTYNEQFF. CDR3 in DNA: TGTGCCAGCAGCTCAAGGACTTACAATGAGCAGTTCTTC.

V is TRBV9 and J is TRBJ2-3, with 9 nucleotides matching TRBD1. The CDR3 spans 17 residues. From germline, CDR1 is SGDLS and CDR2 YYNGEE. J was trimmed by 0 bases and V by 1 base; bases with no gene match: 6. Here the CDR3 reads CASSVPKGQGSTDTQYF. The CDR3 nucleotides read TGTGCCAGCAGCGTACCAAAAGGACAGGGGAGCACAGATACGCAGTATTTT.

This clone occurred a few times. The J gene is TRBJ2-7, the V gene TRBV19; 8 bases agree with TRBD2. Germline lookup yields CDR1 LNHDA and CDR2 SQIVND (reference sequence). J was trimmed by 2 bases and V by 3 bases; bases with no gene match: 3. There are 14 residues in the CDR3. The CDR3 loop is CASSIPGLAYEQYF. The CDR3 DNA reads TGTGCCAGTAGTATCCCGGGACTAGCCTACGAGCAGTACTTC.

This clone was counted once. CDR3 DNA: TGTGCCAGCAGCCACCACACCGGGACAGGGGGGCTGAACACTGAAGCTTTCTTT. This translates into CASSHHTGTGGLNTEAFF. This chain links TRBV14 with TRBJ1-1, with 11 nucleotides matching TRBD1. This CDR3 has 18 residues. J lost 0 bases, V lost 3 bases, and 9 bases had no gene match. The germline V gene has CDR1 SGHDN and CDR2 FVKESK.

Details on this clone: A junction boundary mismatches the germline segment, possibly from a read error. The rearrangement uses TRBV5-1 and TRBJ2-4; 11 bases agree with TRBD2. Germline V CDR1 and CDR2: SGHRS, YFSETQ. The CDR3 runs to 19 residues. In DNA, the CDR3 is TGCGCCAGCAGCGCAATAGCGGGGGGGCTGAAAAGAGCCAAAAACATTCAATACTTC. Translated, it gives CASSAIAGGLKRAKNIQYF.

This clone is a singleton in its sample. The CDR3 DNA follows: TGTGCCAGCAGGCCGACAGAACCGTTGGGCACCATATATTTT. Encoded protein: CASRPTEPLGTIYF. J is TRBJ1-3 and V is TRBV27; tentative D call: TRBD1 (5 bases). V was pared by 6 bases and J by 9 bases, with 18 bases between. The CDR3 consists of 14 residues. Germline V gene sequence: CDR1 MNHEY, CDR2 SMNVEV (reference sequence).

The V call is TRBV27, the J call TRBJ1-4, with 8 bases lining up with TRBD1. V lost 2 bases to trimming and J lost 8 bases; unmatched junction nucleotides: 10. In germline, CDR1 is MNHEY, CDR2 SMNVEV (reference sequence). The CDR3 is 16 amino acids. The CDR3 nucleotides read TGTGCCAGCAGTTTAAGAACTGGGACAGGCCAAGAAAAACTGTTTTTT. This codes for CASSLRTGTGQEKLFF.

The chain uses TRBV7-9 and TRBJ1-1, with unresolved D. The CDR3 loop spans 14 amino acids. Trimming stripped 1 base from V and 4 bases from J, with 10 bases between. Germline CDR1 and CDR2: SEHNR and FQNEAQ (reference sequence). CDR3 region: CASSLVSFPTEAFF. The DNA for the CDR3 is TGTGCCAGCAGCTTAGTCAGTTTCCCCACTGAAGCTTTCTTT.

The V gene is TRBV27, the J gene TRBJ2-7; TRBD1 is a possible D gene (6 bases). This CDR3 contains 18 residues. The germline V gene encodes CDR1 MNHEY and CDR2 SMNVEV (reference sequence). Trimming pared 2 bases from V and 4 bases from J, leaving 24 bases between. The CDR3 region is CASSLTLRGKGPMYEQYF. For the CDR3, the DNA is TGTGCCAGCAGTTTAACCTTGAGGGGGAAGGGCCCGATGTACGAGCAGTACTTC.

The chain recombines TRBV21-1 with TRBJ1-5; the table names TRBD1, a call not compared with the DNA. TRBV21-1 is a recognized pseudogene. The length of the CDR3 is 16 residues. The CDR3 sequence is CASSKAPRGSNQPQHF. In DNA, the CDR3 is TGTGCCAGCAGCAAAGCCCCTAGGGGTAGCAATCAGCCCCAGCATTTT.

This clone was recorded only once. This chain joins TRBV9 and TRBJ2-2, with D possibly being TRBD2 (6 bases). Between the trimmed V and J ends, which lost 1 base and 0 bases, there was a span of 13 bases. CDR3 length: 17 residues. Germline CDR1 SGDLS, CDR2 YYNGEE. The CDR3 sequence: CASSVNIGGSNTGELFF. The CDR3 DNA follows: TGTGCCAGCAGCGTAAATATTGGAGGGTCGAACACCGGGGAGCTGTTTTTT.

This clone is a singleton in its sample. V and J are TRBV11-3 and TRBJ2-7; weak D call: TRBD2 (6 bases). The CDR3 has 13 residues. Trimming pared 5 bases from V and 5 bases from J, leaving 13 bases between. Germline V CDR1 and CDR2: SGHNT, YENEEA. The CDR3 DNA is TGTGCCAGCAGCCCTCCGGGGAGGAACGAGCAGTACTTC. Its translation: CASSPPGRNEQYF.

The V call is TRBV6-6, the J call TRBJ2-7, with 7 bases matching TRBD1. The length of the CDR3 is 15 residues. V gave up 6 bases and J gave up 0 bases; unmatched junction bases: 8. Germline V gene data show CDR1 as MNHNY and CDR2 as SVGAGI (reference sequence). In DNA form, the CDR3 reads TGTGCCAGCAGCGACAGGGCGGAGAGCTCCTACGAGCAGTACTTC. Its protein product is CASSDRAESSYEQYF.

This clone is a singleton in its sample. The chain links TRBV9 to TRBJ1-1; 12 nucleotides match TRBD1. Germline values: CDR1 SGDLS, CDR2 YYNGEE. The CDR3 sequence is 16 residues long. The V gene end was trimmed by 0 bases and the J gene end by 11 bases; junction bases not matched to a gene: 11. The CDR3 nucleotides read TGTGCCAGCAGCGTAGGGGGGACAGGGGGCGCGAGGGCCGCTTTCTTT. Its translation is CASSVGGTGGARAAFF.